A selection of T cell receptor beta chains follows, all from one sample in a study of cytomegalovirus exposure and HLA in healthy donors. TCRdb keeps only in-frame clones here, not all; method: immunoSEQ multiplex PCR. The sample has about 140,000 clones; over 70% are singletons. Sequenced input: PBMCs. The receptors were sampled from a male donor in good health and CMV-seronegative. Each CDR3 is given with its conserved first and last residue. D genes are given only for firm matches. Part of the rows lack a size; the others show once, few, many or a class for expanded clones.

J | V | D | size | CDR3 | DNA
TRBJ2-3 | TRBV19 | NA | NA | CASSIVGEADTQYF | TGTGCCAGTAGTATCGTTGGAGAGGCAGATACGCAGTATTTT
TRBJ1-1 | TRBV7-6 | NA | NA | CASSSSSPAEAFF | TGTGCCAGCAGCTCTTCTAGTCCAGCTGAAGCTTTCTTT
TRBJ1-2 | TRBV2 | TRBD1 | NA | CASSESGQGIFYGYTF | TGTGCCAGCAGTGAATCCGGACAGGGGATATTCTATGGCTACACCTTC
TRBJ1-2 | TRBV12-5 | NA | NA | CASGLVSGNYGYTF | TGTGCTAGTGGTTTGGTGTCCGGGAACTATGGCTACACCTTC
TRBJ2-7 | TRBV19 | TRBD1 | NA | CASRKTGGASEQYF | TGTGCCAGTAGGAAGACAGGGGGTGCATCAGAGCAGTACTTC
TRBJ2-3 | TRBV4-1 | TRBD2 | NA | CASSRGGSSTDTQYF | TGCGCCAGCAGCCGCGGCGGGAGTAGTACAGATACGCAGTATTTT
TRBJ2-7 | TRBV30 | NA | NA | CAWSWAPQAYEQYF | TGTGCCTGGAGTTGGGCGCCACAAGCCTACGAGCAGTACTTC
TRBJ2-2 | TRBV5-1 | TRBD1 | NA | CASSLPGTGNTGELFF | TGCGCCAGCAGCTTACCCGGGACAGGGAACACCGGGGAGCTGTTTTTT
TRBJ2-1 | TRBV11-3 | NA | NA | CASSHRDFNEQFF | TGTGCCAGCAGCCACCGGGACTTTAATGAGCAGTTCTTC
TRBJ1-4 | TRBV19 | NA | once | CASSISVLNEKLFF | NA
TRBJ1-4 | TRBV5-6 | NA | NA | CASRPAQGGKLFF | TGTGCCAGCAGGCCTGCGCAGGGTGGAAAACTGTTTTTT
TRBJ2-3 | TRBV5-5 | NA | NA | CASSFEGYTDTQYF | TGTGCCAGCAGCTTCGAGGGATACACAGATACGCAGTATTTT
TRBJ1-2 | TRBV4-1 | NA | NA | CASSQGGGYGYTF | TGCGCCAGCAGCCAAGGGGGGGGCTATGGCTACACCTTC